This record concerns one T cell receptor beta chain sequence. The assay was immunoSEQ multiplex PCR, and TCRdb's table has in-frame clones only and misses some. Of about 120,000 clones detected, approximately 93% appear once; the ten largest clones hold around 6%. The sample is drawn from a study of T cell changes during pregnancy in multiple sclerosis. Germline CDR1 and CDR2: SGHNT and YYREEE (reference sequence). The V segment lost 3 bases and the J segment 6 bases; nucleotides outside the gene matches: 4. The CDR3 is 14 amino acids. This specimen consisted of peripheral blood, obtained before pregnancy. This chain connects TRBV5-4 to TRBJ2-2; 8 nucleotides agree with TRBD1. This clonotype was sampled from a female donor with multiple sclerosis, enrolled in a pregnancy study. Written as DNA, the CDR3 is TGTGCCAGCAGCTGGGGGACAGGTCCCGGGGAGCTGTTTTTT. Translating it yields CASSWGTGPGELFF.